These T cell receptor beta chains were read from a single sample in a study of T cell responses to AZD1222 COVID-19 vaccine. Sequencing was performed with immunoSEQ multiplex PCR; in TCRdb, only in-frame clones are kept and a portion is missing. The sample holds under 200,000 clones, approximately 87% seen once. Sequencing was performed on peripheral blood, taken 28 days after the second AZD1222 dose. Receptor source: an adult who received the AZD1222 COVID-19 vaccine. Each CDR3 is given with its conserved first and last residue.

j_call: TRBJ1-1
v_call: TRBV6-2/TRBV6-3
cdr3_aa: CASTPIHGGSEAFF

j_call: TRBJ1-6
v_call: TRBV6-2/TRBV6-3
cdr3_aa: CASSFEGNRNSPLHF

j_call: TRBJ1-1
v_call: TRBV10-1
cdr3_aa: CASSETFSLNTEAFF

j_call: TRBJ1-6
v_call: TRBV27
cdr3_aa: CASSLEGAGPGTPLHF

j_call: TRBJ2-3
v_call: TRBV10-3
cdr3_aa: CASKLTSAADTQYF

j_call: TRBJ2-7
v_call: TRBV2
cdr3_aa: CASSEQAGLRDEQYF

j_call: TRBJ2-5
v_call: TRBV30
cdr3_aa: CAWISHEGETQYF

j_call: TRBJ2-1
v_call: TRBV10-1
cdr3_aa: CASSESGVNEQFF

j_call: TRBJ1-6
v_call: TRBV3-1/TRBV3-2
cdr3_aa: CASSLGPASPSPLHF

j_call: TRBJ1-5
v_call: TRBV11-2
cdr3_aa: CASSRTGENQPQHF

j_call: TRBJ1-1
v_call: TRBV2
cdr3_aa: CASRGGRFNTEAFF

j_call: TRBJ1-2
v_call: TRBV3-1/TRBV3-2
cdr3_aa: CASSQDQGPGYTF

j_call: TRBJ2-3
v_call: TRBV4-2
cdr3_aa: CASSQERGTRTYF

j_call: TRBJ1-5
v_call: TRBV6-5
cdr3_aa: CATTTGGEQPQHF

j_call: TRBJ2-3
v_call: TRBV7-9
cdr3_aa: CASSPWGSDHTDTQYF

j_call: TRBJ2-7
v_call: TRBV30
cdr3_aa: CAWTGQGFYGQYF

j_call: TRBJ2-7
v_call: TRBV30
cdr3_aa: CAWLTGNEQYF

j_call: TRBJ2-1
v_call: TRBV6-4
cdr3_aa: CASSDGAGLSNEQFF

j_call: TRBJ2-2
v_call: TRBV6-4
cdr3_aa: CASSAGELTGELFF

j_call: TRBJ2-7
v_call: TRBV7-9
cdr3_aa: CASSLTGSAGGARAYEQYF

j_call: TRBJ1-1
v_call: TRBV10-3
cdr3_aa: CAIREPATEAFF

j_call: TRBJ1-2
v_call: TRBV18
cdr3_aa: CASSPPGQAASYTF

j_call: TRBJ1-3
v_call: TRBV7-2
cdr3_aa: CASSLQGTGSSGNTIYF

j_call: TRBJ1-1
v_call: TRBV19
cdr3_aa: CASKDDANTEAFF

j_call: TRBJ2-1
v_call: TRBV6-5
cdr3_aa: CASSTTGTSYNEQFF

j_call: TRBJ2-1
v_call: TRBV5-1
cdr3_aa: CASSLTGVGEQFF

j_call: TRBJ1-1
v_call: TRBV4-3
cdr3_aa: CASSPRDRPNTEAFF

j_call: TRBJ2-5
v_call: TRBV7-2
cdr3_aa: CASSLGRNQETQYF

j_call: TRBJ1-5
v_call: TRBV10-2
cdr3_aa: CASSPRDRGGNQPQHF

j_call: TRBJ2-7
v_call: TRBV12-3/TRBV12-4
cdr3_aa: CASSRQGYEQYF

j_call: TRBJ2-6
v_call: TRBV27
cdr3_aa: CASSSGANVLTF

j_call: TRBJ1-6
v_call: TRBV12-3/TRBV12-4
cdr3_aa: CASSLVNNSPLHF

j_call: TRBJ2-3
v_call: TRBV4-3
cdr3_aa: CASSQEWGRLWTGTNTDTQYF

j_call: TRBJ2-2
v_call: TRBV15
cdr3_aa: CATSRGQGNTGELFF

j_call: TRBJ2-3
v_call: TRBV18
cdr3_aa: CASSPPSGGPLADTQYF

j_call: TRBJ1-1
v_call: TRBV5-6
cdr3_aa: CASSPGWTSKDTEAFF

j_call: TRBJ2-3
v_call: TRBV6-5
cdr3_aa: CASSLRQGFTDTQYF

j_call: TRBJ2-7
v_call: TRBV6-5
cdr3_aa: CASSYSRTGGAEQYF

j_call: TRBJ1-1
v_call: TRBV18
cdr3_aa: CASSKDSGNTEAFF

j_call: TRBJ1-5
v_call: TRBV30
cdr3_aa: CAWSHPGGKKGQPQHF

j_call: TRBJ1-4
v_call: TRBV7-2
cdr3_aa: CASSPSAAEKLFF

j_call: TRBJ2-7
v_call: TRBV4-1
cdr3_aa: CASSLLSGTSGGTYEQYF

j_call: TRBJ2-2
v_call: TRBV5-4
cdr3_aa: CASARRGGAVTNTGELFF

j_call: TRBJ1-2
v_call: TRBV2
cdr3_aa: CASSVSGGGRGYTF

j_call: TRBJ2-3
v_call: TRBV7-2
cdr3_aa: CASSLVSFEQDTQYF

j_call: TRBJ1-4
v_call: TRBV5-3
cdr3_aa: CAPRKSANEKLFF

j_call: TRBJ2-2
v_call: TRBV24-1
cdr3_aa: CATSDTTTEGLNTGELFF

j_call: TRBJ2-7
v_call: TRBV2
cdr3_aa: CASSVSGGVGEQYF

j_call: TRBJ2-5
v_call: TRBV5-1
cdr3_aa: CASSARQEKETQYF

j_call: TRBJ1-5
v_call: TRBV3-1/TRBV3-2
cdr3_aa: CASSQDVNQPQHF

j_call: TRBJ1-2
v_call: TRBV19
cdr3_aa: CASSPDGNYGYTF

j_call: TRBJ2-7
v_call: TRBV30
cdr3_aa: CACHGSFKTYEQYF

j_call: TRBJ1-5
v_call: TRBV28
cdr3_aa: CASSFGTGLNQPQHF

j_call: TRBJ2-3
v_call: TRBV6-1
cdr3_aa: CASSGRTGPRTDTQYF

j_call: TRBJ2-7
v_call: TRBV5-1
cdr3_aa: CASSAGHGEQYF

j_call: TRBJ2-2
v_call: TRBV30
cdr3_aa: CAWDDRDDQNTGELFF

j_call: TRBJ1-2
v_call: TRBV30
cdr3_aa: CAWSLQGSSVGYTF

j_call: TRBJ1-5
v_call: TRBV11-2
cdr3_aa: CASSPTRQNQPQHF

j_call: TRBJ1-2
v_call: TRBV6-1
cdr3_aa: CASSEQSNYGYTF